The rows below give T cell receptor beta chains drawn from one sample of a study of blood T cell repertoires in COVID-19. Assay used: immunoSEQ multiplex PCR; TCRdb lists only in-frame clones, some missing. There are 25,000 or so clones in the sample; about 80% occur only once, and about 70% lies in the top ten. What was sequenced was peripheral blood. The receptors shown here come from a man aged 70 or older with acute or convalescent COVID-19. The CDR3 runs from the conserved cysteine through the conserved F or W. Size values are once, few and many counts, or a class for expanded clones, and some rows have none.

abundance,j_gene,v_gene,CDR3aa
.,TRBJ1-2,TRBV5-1,CASSLDGRGLRGYTF
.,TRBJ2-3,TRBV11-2,CASSLGIATDTQYF
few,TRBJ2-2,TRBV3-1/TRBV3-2,CASSQAPPGTGELFF
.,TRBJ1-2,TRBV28,CASSFDRNYGYTF
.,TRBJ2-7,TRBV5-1,CASSRGGEDYEQYF
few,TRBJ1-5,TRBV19,CASSIDGNRAFGQPQHF
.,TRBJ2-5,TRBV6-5,CASSWGQGQTQYF
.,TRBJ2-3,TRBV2,CASSTPGQGPAARGLDTQYF
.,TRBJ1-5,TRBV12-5,CASGLVRDRVVGSNQPQHF
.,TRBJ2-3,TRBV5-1,CASSLTEDTQYF
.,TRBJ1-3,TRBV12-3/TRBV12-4,CASSLARGNTIYF
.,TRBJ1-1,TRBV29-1,CSVSRQGIPEAFF
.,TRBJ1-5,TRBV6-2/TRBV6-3,CASSYLTIGQPQHF
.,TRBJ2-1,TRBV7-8,CASSLDVGSYNEQFF
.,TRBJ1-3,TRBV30,CAWTIKGGWAAGNTIYF
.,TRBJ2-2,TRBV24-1,CATSYAGNTGELFF
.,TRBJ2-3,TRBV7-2,CASSLGTGYTDTQYF
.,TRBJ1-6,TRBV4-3,CASSQDWEGSSYNSPLHF
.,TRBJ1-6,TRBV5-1,CASSPRDRESSPLHF
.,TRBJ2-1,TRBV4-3,CASSQDEAGYTNEQFF
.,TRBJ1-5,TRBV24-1,CATSEPGLNQPQHF
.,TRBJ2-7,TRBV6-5,CASNSHRTPYEQYF
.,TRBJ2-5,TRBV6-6,CASSYREEETQYF
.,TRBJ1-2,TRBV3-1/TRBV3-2,CASSAAGGGSYGYTF
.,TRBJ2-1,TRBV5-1,CASSLLAVPYNEQFF
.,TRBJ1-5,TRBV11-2,CASSLDVGDNNQPQHF
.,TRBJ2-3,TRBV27,CASSPSTDTQYF
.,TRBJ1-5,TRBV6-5,CASSRDRDQRQPQHF
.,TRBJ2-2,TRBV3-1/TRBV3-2,CASSHSFGLAGVNTGELFF
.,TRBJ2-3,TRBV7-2,CASSLDRGTQYF
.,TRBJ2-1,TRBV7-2,CASSLARSAGGGEQFF
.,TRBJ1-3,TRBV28,CASTLGVPGNTIYF
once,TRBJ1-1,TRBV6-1,CASSEEAEGTEAFF
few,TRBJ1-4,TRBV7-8,CASSLATGLEKLFF
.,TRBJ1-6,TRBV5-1,CASSLDRNNSPLHF
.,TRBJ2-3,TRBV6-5,CASSYDGGLGTDTQYF
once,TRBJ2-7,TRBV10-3,CAISYNYEQYF
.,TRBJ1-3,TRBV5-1,CASSPQGTGNTIYF
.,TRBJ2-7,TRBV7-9,CASSPRQGRYEQYF
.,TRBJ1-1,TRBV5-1,CASSLRGGTEAFF
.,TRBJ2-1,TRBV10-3,CAISEPGAGGHNEQFF
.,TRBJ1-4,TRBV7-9,CASSRRGEKLFF
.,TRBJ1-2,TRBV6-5,CASRGDVIGYTF
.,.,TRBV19,CASSLEAGSGRYEQFF